This TCR beta chain was obtained from a study of PD-L1 blockade in urothelial cancer. Looking at the study overall: Atezolizumab was started by patients at some point between 2012 and 2014 at 1,200 mg intravenously every 3 weeks. Study-level findings and limits: Tumor-linked clones in blood grew more by 3 weeks in durable-benefit patients.

Concerning this clone itself: Its antigen is as yet unknown.

The CDR3 totals 15 residues. From germline, CDR1 is MNHNY and CDR2 SVGAGI (reference sequence). The J segment lost 3 bases and the V segment lost 8 bases, leaving 12 bases of the junction unmatched. TCRdb's table, derived via immunoSEQ multiplex PCR, lists solely in-frame clones and lacks some. The sample includes 30,000 to 40,000 clones, 70% to 90% seen only once; the top ten take approximately 16%. The time point here: pretreatment peripheral blood. Anywhere from 1 to 8 samples came from each patient, spanning pretreatment and on-treatment. The material sequenced was PBMCs, taken around atezolizumab (anti-PD-L1) treatment. This receptor was identified in a man at least 80 years old with urothelial cancer. The rearrangement joins TRBV6-6 to TRBJ1-1; 7 bases are shared with TRBD1. The CDR3 spells CASSVRGHRDTEAFF. CDR3 coding DNA: TGTGCCAGCTCCGTGAGGGGGCACCGGGACACTGAAGCTTTCTTT.